The 15 T cell receptor beta chains in this list originate from one sample, sequenced in a study of blood T cell repertoires in COVID-19 (dated by TCRdb to 2019 to 2021). The library was obtained by the immunoSEQ multiplex PCR assay. Not all clones reach the TCRdb copy of this immuneACCESS table, which keeps in-frame sequences only. Checked studies attribute under half of the gap to unresolved V genes and leave the rest unexplained. The sample has roughly 260,000 clones on record, roughly 86% of them singletons. Around 10% of the sample is in the top ten clones. Sequenced sample: peripheral blood. The receptors come from a woman aged 30 to 39 with COVID-19, enrolled during active disease.

CDR3 region: CATSDSAGTVAGETQYF. The CDR3 coding sequence is TGTGCCACCAGTGATTCCGCCGGGACAGTAGCTGGGGAGACCCAGTACTTC. This chain links TRBV24-1 with TRBJ2-5; 7 nucleotides match TRBD1. CDR1 and CDR2 (germline): KGHDR, SFDVKD. The CDR3 consists of 17 residues. V lost 2 bases and J lost 5; bases outside the gene matches: 13.

The CDR3 DNA sequence: TGTGCCAGCAGCCCTCATCCGGGAAACCCGAACACTGAAGCTTTCTTT. Protein sequence: CASSPHPGNPNTEAFF. V usage is TRBV7-8 and J usage is TRBJ1-1; D ambiguous. V gave up 5 bases and J gave up 1 base, with 17 bases separating them. Germline V CDR1 and CDR2: SGHVS, FQNEAQ. The CDR3 totals 16 residues. Full variable domain (remainder filled in from reference TRBV7-8 and TRBJ1-1): GAGVSQSPRYKVAKRGQDVALRCDPISGHVSLFWYQQALGQGPEFLTYFQNEAQLDKSGLPSDRFFAERPEGSVSTLKIQRTQQEDSAVYLCASSPHPGNPNTEAFFGQGTRLTVV.

The rearrangement joins TRBV19 to TRBJ2-3; TRBD1 agrees at 7 bases. The V segment lost 5 bases and the J segment 1 base; nucleotides outside the gene matches: 9. The V gene's germline CDR1 is LNHDA and CDR2 SQIVND (reference sequence). The length of the CDR3 is 16 residues. The CDR3 here is CASSARGGAGTDTQYF. CDR3 bases: TGTGCCAGTAGTGCAAGAGGGGGCGCAGGCACAGATACGCAGTATTTT.

The V and J genes are TRBV29-1 and TRBJ2-3; perhaps TRBD1 as D (6 bases). The CDR3 runs to 12 residues. Germline V lookup: CDR1 SQVTM, CDR2 ANQGSEA. Between the trimmed V and J ends, which lost 4 bases and 8 bases, there was a span of 13 bases. The CDR3 reads CSVAAQGVTQYF. As DNA, the CDR3 is TGCAGCGTTGCAGCACAGGGAGTTACGCAGTATTTT.

V usage is TRBV28 and J usage is TRBJ2-7; D might be TRBD1 (5 bases). CDR3 length: 11 amino acids. V was cut by 10 bases and J by 9 bases, with 16 bases left in between. Germline values: CDR1 MDHEN, CDR2 SYDVKM. The CDR3 DNA is TGTGCCATCACCTCAGGGAATGCGCAGTACTTC. Protein sequence: CAITSGNAQYF.

The chain combines TRBV5-1 with TRBJ2-7; 8 bases map to TRBD2. Trimming removed 3 bases from V and 6 bases from J; junction bases left unmatched: 5. Germline V gene data show CDR1 as SGHRS and CDR2 as YFSETQ. The length of the CDR3 is 13 residues. The CDR3 sequence: CASSWGAGGEQYF. CDR3 DNA sequence: TGCGCCAGCAGCTGGGGTGCGGGGGGCGAGCAGTACTTC.

About this clone: Other DNA sequences of this sample code for an identical CDR3. The J gene is TRBJ2-7, the V gene TRBV11-2; TRBD2 agrees at 12 bases. CDR1 and CDR2 (germline): SGHAT, FQNNGV. CDR3 length: 13 amino acids. V lost 5 bases to trimming and J lost 9 bases; unmatched junction nucleotides: 5. The CDR3: CASSLGLAGWQYF. The CDR3 DNA follows: TGTGCCAGCAGCCTCGGACTAGCGGGATGGCAGTACTTC.

This chain connects TRBV5-1 to TRBJ2-5, with 8 bases matching TRBD1. The CDR3 spans 16 residues. J was trimmed by 0 bases and V by 1 base; bases with no gene match: 5. Germline CDR1 reads SGHRS; CDR2 reads YFSETQ. The CDR3 DNA is TGCGCCAGCAGCTTGACGGGGACAGGCTACCAAGAGACCCAGTACTTC. It codes for CASSLTGTGYQETQYF.

This clone appeared once. The rearrangement links TRBV6-5 to TRBJ1-2; TRBD1 aligns across 8 bases. Germline values: CDR1 MNHEY, CDR2 SVGAGI. The CDR3 totals 15 residues. V lost 5 bases, J lost 8 bases, and 13 bases stayed unmatched. The CDR3, as DNA: TGTGCCAGCAGTCGTTCCCCAGGGGGCGCCTTAGGCTACACCTTC. Translating gives CASSRSPGGALGYTF.

The V call is TRBV9, the J call TRBJ1-1; 11 bases match TRBD1. The V segment lost 0 bases and the J segment 5 bases; nucleotides outside the gene matches: 6. The CDR3 contains 16 residues. Germline lookup yields CDR1 SGDLS and CDR2 YYNGEE. This chain's CDR3 is CASSVGTGGSGTEAFF. The CDR3 coding sequence is TGTGCCAGCAGCGTAGGGACAGGGGGCTCTGGGACTGAAGCTTTCTTT.

The chain carries TRBV7-3 and TRBJ1-1, with D perhaps matching TRBD1 (6 bases). CDR3 length: 15 amino acids. The germline V and J ends were trimmed by 5 bases and 3 bases, with 16 bases remaining between them. Germline V gene sequence: CDR1 SGHTA, CDR2 FQGTGA. In DNA form, the CDR3 reads TGTGCCAGCAGCCTTAGTGGGGGCGCTTACACTGAAGCTTTCTTT. Protein product: CASSLSGGAYTEAFF. The full variable domain, completed using reference TRBV7-3 and TRBJ1-1, is GAGVSQTPSNKVTEKGKYVELRCDPISGHTALYWYRQSLGQGPEFLIYFQGTGAADDSGLPNDRFFAVRPEGSVSTLKIQRTERGDSAVYLCASSLSGGAYTEAFFGQGTRLTVV.

The gene calls are TRBV7-8 and TRBJ1-1; tentative D call: TRBD1 (5 bases). Trimming stripped 5 bases from V and 2 bases from J, with 15 bases between. This CDR3 contains 15 residues. The germline V gene encodes CDR1 SGHVS and CDR2 FQNEAQ. The CDR3 sequence is CASSRSRQYNTEAFF. The CDR3 coding sequence is TGTGCCAGCAGCCGAAGCCGACAGTACAACACTGAAGCTTTCTTT.

This clone was observed a single time. This chain uses TRBV3-1 (or the pseudogene TRBV3-2) with TRBJ2-2; the D gene is possibly TRBD2 (5 bases). CDR3 size: 14 residues. Per germline, CDR1 LGHDT and CDR2 YNNKEL (reference sequence). With 0 bases removed from V and 5 bases from J, the gap between germline ends came to 7 bases. The CDR3 spells CASSQERGTGELFF. The CDR3 coding sequence is TGTGCCAGCAGCCAAGAGAGAGGGACCGGGGAGCTGTTTTTT.

The rearrangement joins TRBV9 to TRBJ1-3; D not certain. Germline V gene data show CDR1 as SGDLS and CDR2 as YYNGEE. The germline V and J ends were trimmed by 0 bases and 2 bases, with 15 bases remaining between them. The CDR3 runs to 17 residues. The CDR3 spells CASSVAGDTVPGNTIYF. Here the CDR3 DNA reads TGTGCCAGCAGCGTAGCCGGGGATACTGTTCCTGGAAACACCATATATTTT. Filled out from reference TRBV9 and TRBJ1-3, the complete variable domain reads DSGVTQTPKHLITATGQRVTLRCSPRSGDLSVYWYQQSLDQGLQFLIQYYNGEERAKGNILERFSAQQFPDLHSELNLSSLELGDSALYFCASSVAGDTVPGNTIYFGEGSWLTVV.

The chain links TRBV12-5 to TRBJ2-3; 12 bases agree with TRBD2. Germline CDR1 reads LGHNT; CDR2 reads FRNRAP. This CDR3 has 19 residues. Losses at the gene ends were 2 bases for V and 2 bases for J; bases not matched to a gene: 11. The CDR3 bases are TGTGCTAGTGGTTTGCTGCCGACTAGCGGGAGTGTTACCACAGATACGCAGTATTTT. The encoded protein is CASGLLPTSGSVTTDTQYF.